This T cell receptor (beta chain) was recovered during a study of CD8+ T cells in alopecia areata. Points from the study as a whole: Clonality in lesional scalp, especially alopecia totalis/universalis, exceeded that of normal scalp. Scalp sample data also include resident alphabeta T cells from normal skin.

Germline V gene sequence: CDR1 SQVTM, CDR2 ANQGSEA. With 7 bases clipped from V and 2 bases from J, the junction kept 4 bases outside the gene matches. The CDR3 extends over 12 amino acids. As for this clone: Its specificity is unknown.

Lesional scalp tissue (obtained by punch biopsy) and peripheral blood were collected from alopecia areata patients. Sequencing templates came from extracted RNA that was reverse transcribed into cDNA. The method was immunoSEQ multiplex PCR; TCRdb's version includes in-frame clones alone and lacks a portion of them. The sample has about 160,000 clones; more than 75% are singletons. The source was CD8+ T cells sorted from blood, collected at week 0. The sequence came from a human donor with alopecia areata. The chain links TRBV29-1 to TRBJ1-2; 7 nucleotides line up with TRBD1. DNA of the CDR3: TGCAGCGCCGGGACAGAAAACTATGGCTACACCTTC. The encoded protein is CSAGTENYGYTF.